This T cell receptor beta chain is from a study of T cell clones after liver transplantation. V lost 3 bases and J lost 3, with 8 bases in between. CDR3 length equals 13 residues. In germline, CDR1 is ENHRY, CDR2 SYGVKD. Study-wide points: Low donor cell numbers restricted donor-reactive repertoire measurement in two subjects.

With respect to this clone: Its antigen is as yet unknown.

Profiled with immunoSEQ multiplex PCR; TCRdb holds only in-frame clones, not every one. The data hold some 75,000 clones, with around 80% observed a single time. This sample comprised CD4+ T cells from blood, obtained before liver transplant. V and J are TRBV10-3 and TRBJ1-1, with D unclear. The receptor comes from a human donor who received a liver transplant. Here the CDR3 DNA reads TGTGCCATCAGTGACGGGGATTACACTGAAGCTTTCTTT. Protein sequence: CAISDGDYTEAFF.